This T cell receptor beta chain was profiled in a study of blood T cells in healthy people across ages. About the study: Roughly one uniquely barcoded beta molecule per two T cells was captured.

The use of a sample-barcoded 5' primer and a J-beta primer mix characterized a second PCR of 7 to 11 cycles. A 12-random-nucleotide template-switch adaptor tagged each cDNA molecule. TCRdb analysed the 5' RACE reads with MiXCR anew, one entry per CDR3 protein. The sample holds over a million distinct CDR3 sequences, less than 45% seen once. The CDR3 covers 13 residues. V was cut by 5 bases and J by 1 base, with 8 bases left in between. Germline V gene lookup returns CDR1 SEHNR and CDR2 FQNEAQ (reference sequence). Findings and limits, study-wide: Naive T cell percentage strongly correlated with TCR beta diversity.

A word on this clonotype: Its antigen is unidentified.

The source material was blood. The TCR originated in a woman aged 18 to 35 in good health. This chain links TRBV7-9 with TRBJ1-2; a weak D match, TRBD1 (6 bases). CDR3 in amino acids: CASSTGHNYGYTF. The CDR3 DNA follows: TGTGCCAGCAGCACGGGACATAACTATGGCTACACCTTC.